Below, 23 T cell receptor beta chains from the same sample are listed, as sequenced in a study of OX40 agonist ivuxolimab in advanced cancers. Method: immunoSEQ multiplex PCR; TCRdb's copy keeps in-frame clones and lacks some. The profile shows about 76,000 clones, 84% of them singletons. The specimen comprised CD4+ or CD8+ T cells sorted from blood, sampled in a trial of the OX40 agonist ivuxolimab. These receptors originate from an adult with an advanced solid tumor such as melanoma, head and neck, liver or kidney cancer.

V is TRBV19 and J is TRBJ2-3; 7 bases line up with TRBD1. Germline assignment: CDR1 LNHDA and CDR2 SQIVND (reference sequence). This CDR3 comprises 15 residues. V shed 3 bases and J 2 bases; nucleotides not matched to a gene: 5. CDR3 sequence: CASSIDRVDTDTQYF. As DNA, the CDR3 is TGTGCCAGTAGTATCGACAGGGTCGACACAGATACGCAGTATTTT.

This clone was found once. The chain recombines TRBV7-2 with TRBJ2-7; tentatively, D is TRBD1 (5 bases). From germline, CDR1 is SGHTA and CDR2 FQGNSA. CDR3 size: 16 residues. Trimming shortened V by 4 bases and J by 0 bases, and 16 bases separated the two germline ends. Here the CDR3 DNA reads TGTGCCAGCAGCTCTTTGGGGCAGAAAGCCTCCTACGAGCAGTACTTC. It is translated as CASSSLGQKASYEQYF.

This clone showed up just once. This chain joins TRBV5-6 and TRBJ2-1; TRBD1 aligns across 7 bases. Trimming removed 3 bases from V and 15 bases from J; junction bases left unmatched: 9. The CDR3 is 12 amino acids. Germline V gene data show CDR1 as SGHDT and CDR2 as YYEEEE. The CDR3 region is CASSSLEDRRFF. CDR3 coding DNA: TGTGCCAGCAGCTCACTCGAGGACAGGAGGTTCTTC.

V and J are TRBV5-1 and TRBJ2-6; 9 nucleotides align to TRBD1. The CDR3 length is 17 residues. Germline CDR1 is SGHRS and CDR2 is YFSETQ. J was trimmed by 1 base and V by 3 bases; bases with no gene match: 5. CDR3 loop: CASSSGTGSSGANVLTF. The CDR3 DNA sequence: TGCGCCAGCAGCTCCGGGACAGGGTCTTCTGGGGCCAACGTCCTGACTTTC. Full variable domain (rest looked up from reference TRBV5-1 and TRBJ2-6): KAGVTQTPRYLIKTRGQQVTLSCSPISGHRSVSWYQQTPGQGLQFLFEYFSETQRNKGNFPGRFSGRQFSNSRSEMNVSTLELGDSALYLCASSSGTGSSGANVLTFGAGSRLTVL.

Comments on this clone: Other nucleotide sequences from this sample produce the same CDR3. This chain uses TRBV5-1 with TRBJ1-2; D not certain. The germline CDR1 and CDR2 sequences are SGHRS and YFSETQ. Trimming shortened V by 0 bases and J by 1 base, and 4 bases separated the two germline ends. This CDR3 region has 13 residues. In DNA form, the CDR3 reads TGCGCCAGCAGCTTGGGCGGTAACTATGGCTACACCTTC. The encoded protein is CASSLGGNYGYTF.

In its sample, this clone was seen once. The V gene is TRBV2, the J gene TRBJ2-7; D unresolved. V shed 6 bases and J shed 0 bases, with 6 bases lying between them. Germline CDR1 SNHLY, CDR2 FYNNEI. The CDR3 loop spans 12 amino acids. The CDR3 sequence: CASSPSSYEQYF. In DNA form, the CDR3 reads TGTGCCAGCAGCCCCAGCTCCTACGAGCAGTACTTC.

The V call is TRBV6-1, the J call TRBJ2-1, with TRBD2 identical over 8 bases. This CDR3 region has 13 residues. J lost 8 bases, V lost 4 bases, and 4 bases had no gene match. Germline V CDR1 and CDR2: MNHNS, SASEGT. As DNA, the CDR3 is TGTGCCAGCAGTGGGACTAGCCAGGATGAGCAGTTCTTC. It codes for CASSGTSQDEQFF.

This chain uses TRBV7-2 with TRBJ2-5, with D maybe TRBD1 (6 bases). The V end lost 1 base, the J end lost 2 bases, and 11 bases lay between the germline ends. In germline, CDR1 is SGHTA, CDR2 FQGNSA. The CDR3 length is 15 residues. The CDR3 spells CASSLVIGGQETQYF. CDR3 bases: TGTGCCAGCAGCTTAGTGATAGGGGGACAAGAGACCCAGTACTTC.

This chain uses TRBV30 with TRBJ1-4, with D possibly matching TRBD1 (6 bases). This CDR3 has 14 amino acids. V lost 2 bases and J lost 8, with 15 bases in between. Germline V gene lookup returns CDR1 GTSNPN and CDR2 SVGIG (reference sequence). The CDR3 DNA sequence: TGTGCCTGGAGTATGACCTGGGGGCGAGAAAAACTGTTTTTT. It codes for CAWSMTWGREKLFF.

CDR3 amino acids: CASSTPSGHNEQFF. CDR3 sequence (DNA): TGTGCCAGCAGCACGCCTAGCGGGCACAATGAGCAGTTCTTC. The chain is built from TRBV7-2 and TRBJ2-1; TRBD2 matches 8 bases. CDR3 length: 14 amino acids. After removal of 5 bases from V and 5 bases from J, the junction contained 5 bases not matched to a gene. Germline V gene lookup returns CDR1 SGHTA and CDR2 FQGNSA.

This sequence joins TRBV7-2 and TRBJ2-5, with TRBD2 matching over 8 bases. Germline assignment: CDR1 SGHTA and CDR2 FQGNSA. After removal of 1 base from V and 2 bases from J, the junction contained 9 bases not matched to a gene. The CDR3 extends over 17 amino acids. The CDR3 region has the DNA TGTGCCAGCAGCTTAGGACCCCAGGGCGGGGGGCAAGAGACCCAGTACTTC. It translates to CASSLGPQGGGQETQYF.

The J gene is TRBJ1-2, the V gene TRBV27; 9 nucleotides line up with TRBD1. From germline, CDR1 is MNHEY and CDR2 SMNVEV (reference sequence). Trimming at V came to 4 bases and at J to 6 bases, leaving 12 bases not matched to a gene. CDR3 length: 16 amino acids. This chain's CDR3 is CASSSRRWDRADGYTF. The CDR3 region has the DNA TGTGCCAGCAGTTCCAGGCGCTGGGACAGGGCGGATGGCTACACCTTC.

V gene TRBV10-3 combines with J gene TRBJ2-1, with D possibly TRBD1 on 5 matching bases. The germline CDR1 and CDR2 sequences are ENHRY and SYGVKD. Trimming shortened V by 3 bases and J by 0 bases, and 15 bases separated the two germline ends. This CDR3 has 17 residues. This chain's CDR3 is CAISDPRQGSSYNEQFF. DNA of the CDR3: TGTGCCATCAGTGACCCCCGCCAGGGTAGCTCCTACAATGAGCAGTTCTTC.

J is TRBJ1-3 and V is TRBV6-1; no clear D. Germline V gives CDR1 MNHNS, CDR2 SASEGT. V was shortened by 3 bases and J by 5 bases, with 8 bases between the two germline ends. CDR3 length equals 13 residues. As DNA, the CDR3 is TGTGCCAGCAGTGATGGCAGGAGAAACACCATATATTTT. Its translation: CASSDGRRNTIYF.

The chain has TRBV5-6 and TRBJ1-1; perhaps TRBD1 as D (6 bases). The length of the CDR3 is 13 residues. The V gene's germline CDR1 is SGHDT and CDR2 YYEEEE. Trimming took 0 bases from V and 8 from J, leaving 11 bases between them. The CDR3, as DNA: TGTGCCAGCAGCTTGGGCCCCGGGACAGAAGCTTTCTTT. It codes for CASSLGPGTEAFF.

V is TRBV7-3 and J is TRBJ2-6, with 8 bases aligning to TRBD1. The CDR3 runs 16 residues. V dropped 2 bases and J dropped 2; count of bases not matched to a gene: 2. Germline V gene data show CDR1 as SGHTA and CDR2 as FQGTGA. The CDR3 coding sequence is TGTGCCAGCAGCTTACAGGGGGCTACTGGGGCCAACGTCCTGACTTTC. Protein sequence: CASSLQGATGANVLTF.

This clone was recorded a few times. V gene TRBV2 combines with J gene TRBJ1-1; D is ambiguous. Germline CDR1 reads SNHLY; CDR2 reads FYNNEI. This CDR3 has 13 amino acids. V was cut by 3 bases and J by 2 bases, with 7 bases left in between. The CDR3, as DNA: TGTGCCAGCAGTGATCAGTCTAACACTGAAGCTTTCTTT. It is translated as CASSDQSNTEAFF.

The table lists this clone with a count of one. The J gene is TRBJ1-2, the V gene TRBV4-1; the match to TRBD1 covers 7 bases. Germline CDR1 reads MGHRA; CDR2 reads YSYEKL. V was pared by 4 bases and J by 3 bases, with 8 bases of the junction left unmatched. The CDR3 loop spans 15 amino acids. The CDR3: CASSPREGADYGYTF. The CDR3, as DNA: TGCGCCAGCAGCCCAAGAGAGGGGGCGGACTATGGCTACACCTTC.

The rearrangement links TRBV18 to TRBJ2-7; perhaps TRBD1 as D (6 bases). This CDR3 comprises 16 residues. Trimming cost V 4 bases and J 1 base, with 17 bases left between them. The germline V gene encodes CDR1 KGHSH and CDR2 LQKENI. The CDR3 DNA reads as TGTGCCAGCTCACTCTTCCCTGGCAGGGGTTCCTACGAGCAGTACTTC. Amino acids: CASSLFPGRGSYEQYF.

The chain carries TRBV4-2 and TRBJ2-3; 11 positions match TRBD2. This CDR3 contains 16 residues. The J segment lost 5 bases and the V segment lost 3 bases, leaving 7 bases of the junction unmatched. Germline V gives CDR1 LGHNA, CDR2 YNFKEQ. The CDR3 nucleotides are TGTGCCAGCAGCCAGGGGACTAGCGGCACTGAAGATACGCAGTATTTT. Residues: CASSQGTSGTEDTQYF.

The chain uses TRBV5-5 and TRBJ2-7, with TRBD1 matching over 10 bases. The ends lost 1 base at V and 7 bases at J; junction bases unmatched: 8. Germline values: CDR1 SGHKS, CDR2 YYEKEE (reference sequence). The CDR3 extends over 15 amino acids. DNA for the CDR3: TGTGCCAGCAGCTTGAGCGGGACAGGGGCGGGGGAGCAGTACTTC. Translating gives CASSLSGTGAGEQYF.

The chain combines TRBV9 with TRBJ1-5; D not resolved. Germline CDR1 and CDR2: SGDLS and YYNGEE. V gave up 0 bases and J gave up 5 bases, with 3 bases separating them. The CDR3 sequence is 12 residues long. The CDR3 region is CASSVDDQPQHF. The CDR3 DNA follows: TGTGCCAGCAGCGTAGATGATCAGCCCCAGCATTTT.

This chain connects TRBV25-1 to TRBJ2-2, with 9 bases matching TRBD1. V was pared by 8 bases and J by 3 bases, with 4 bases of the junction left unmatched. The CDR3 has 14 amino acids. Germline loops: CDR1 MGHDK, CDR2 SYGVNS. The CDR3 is CASLRQGDTGELFF. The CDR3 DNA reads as TGTGCCAGCCTACGACAGGGGGACACCGGGGAGCTGTTTTTT.